This entry is about one T cell receptor (beta chain). Antigen unknown. The sample is drawn from a study of cytomegalovirus exposure and HLA in healthy donors. Turning to the study itself: HLA-typed donors were the source of approximately 88 million unique TCRs held in an early data release.

Whole-study results and caveats: Within the data, a cluster of highly shared sequence variants was likely a sequencing artifact. Later, an analysis showed that TCR beta chains associated with HLA were more clonally expanded than others that were equally common. Later genetic work tied a missense DCLRE1C variant to beta-chain V and J trimming.

PCR was performed using 60 Vbeta and 13 Jbeta primers. The assay was immunoSEQ multiplex PCR, and TCRdb's table has in-frame clones only and misses some. The table shows some 120,000 clones, with 65% to 85% occurring only once. From germline, CDR1 is SGHDT and CDR2 YYEEEE. V was clipped by 4 bases and J by 4 bases; unmatched bases: 8. This CDR3 region has 17 residues. The chain recombines TRBV5-6 with TRBJ2-5; TRBD2 matches at 15 bases. The receptor comes from a man aged 50 or older in good health and CMV-seronegative. Sequences were obtained from PBMCs. The DNA for the CDR3 is TGTGCCAGCAGCAGAGCCGGGACTAGCGGGAGGATAGAGACCCAGTACTTC. Protein sequence: CASSRAGTSGRIETQYF.